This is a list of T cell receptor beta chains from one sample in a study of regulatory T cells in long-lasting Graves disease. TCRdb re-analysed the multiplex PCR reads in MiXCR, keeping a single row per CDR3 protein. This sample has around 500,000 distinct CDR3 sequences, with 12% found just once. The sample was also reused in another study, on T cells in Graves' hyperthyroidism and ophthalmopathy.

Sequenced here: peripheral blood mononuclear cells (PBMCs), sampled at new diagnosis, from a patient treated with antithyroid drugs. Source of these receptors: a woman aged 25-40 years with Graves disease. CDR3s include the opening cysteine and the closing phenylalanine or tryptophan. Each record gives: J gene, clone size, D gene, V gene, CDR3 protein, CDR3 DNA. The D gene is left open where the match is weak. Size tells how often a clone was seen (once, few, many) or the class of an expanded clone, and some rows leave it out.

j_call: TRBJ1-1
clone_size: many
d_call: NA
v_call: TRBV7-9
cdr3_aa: CASSFSRGFGDTEAFF
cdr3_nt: TGTGCCAGCAGCTTCTCCCGAGGGTTCGGGGACACTGAAGCTTTCTTT

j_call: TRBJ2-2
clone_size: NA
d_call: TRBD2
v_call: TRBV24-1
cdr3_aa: CATSEPIGGGTGELFF
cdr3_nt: TGTGCCACCAGTGAGCCGATCGGGGGGGGCACCGGGGAGCTGTTTTTT

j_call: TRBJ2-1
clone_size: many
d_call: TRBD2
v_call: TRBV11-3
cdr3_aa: CASSLPRLALYNEQFF
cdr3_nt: TGTGCCAGCAGCTTACCGAGACTAGCGCTTTACAATGAGCAGTTCTTC

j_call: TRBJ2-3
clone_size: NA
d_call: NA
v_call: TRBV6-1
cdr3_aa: CASGPGGGPTDTQYF
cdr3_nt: TGTGCCAGCGGGCCCGGTGGGGGGCCAACAGATACGCAGTATTTT

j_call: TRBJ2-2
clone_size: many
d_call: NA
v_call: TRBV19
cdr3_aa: CASSPGRGRTGELFF
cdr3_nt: TGTGCCAGTTCTCCTGGCAGGGGGAGGACCGGGGAGCTGTTTTTT

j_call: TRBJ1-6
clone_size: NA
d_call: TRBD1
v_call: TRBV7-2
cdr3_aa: CASSSYRPGQISF
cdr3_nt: TGTGCCAGCAGCTCATATCGACCGGGACAGATCTCCTTT

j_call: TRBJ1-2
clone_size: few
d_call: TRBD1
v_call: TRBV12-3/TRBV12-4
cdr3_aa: CASSPGTGYYGYTF
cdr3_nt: TGTGCCAGCAGTCCAGGGACAGGGTACTATGGCTACACCTTC

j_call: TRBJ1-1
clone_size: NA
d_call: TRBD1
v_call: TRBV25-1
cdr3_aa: CASSKGGDRRNTEAFF
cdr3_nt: TGTGCCAGCAGTAAAGGGGGGGACAGGAGGAACACTGAAGCTTTCTTT

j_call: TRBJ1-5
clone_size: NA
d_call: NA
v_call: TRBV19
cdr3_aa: CASRRTRTDLLSKHF
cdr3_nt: TGTGCCAGTAGGAGGACGAGAACGGACCTCCTTAGCAAGCATTTT

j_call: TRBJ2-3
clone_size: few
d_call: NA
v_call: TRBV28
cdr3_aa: CASSLRREFTDTQYF
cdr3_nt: TGTGCCAGCAGTTTACGGCGGGAATTCACAGATACGCAGTATTTT

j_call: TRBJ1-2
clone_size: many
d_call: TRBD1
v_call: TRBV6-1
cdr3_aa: CASSRTGGRYGYTF
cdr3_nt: TGTGCCAGCAGTCGGACAGGGGGCCGCTATGGCTACACCTTC

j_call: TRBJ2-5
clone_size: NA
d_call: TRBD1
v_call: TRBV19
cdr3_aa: CASSTWTGQETRYF
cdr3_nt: TGTGCCAGTAGTACCTGGACAGGGCAAGAGACCCGGTACTTC

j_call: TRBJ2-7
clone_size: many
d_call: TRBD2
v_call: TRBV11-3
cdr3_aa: CASSLSAGEVEEQYF
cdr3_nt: TGTGCCAGCAGCTTGAGTGCGGGAGAGGTCGAAGAGCAGTACTTC

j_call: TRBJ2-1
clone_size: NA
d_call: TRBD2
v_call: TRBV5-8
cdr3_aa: CASSISGMNNEQFF
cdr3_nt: TGTGCCAGCAGCATTAGCGGGATGAACAATGAGCAGTTCTTC

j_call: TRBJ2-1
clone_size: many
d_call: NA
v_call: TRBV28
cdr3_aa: CASSFWRNNEQFF
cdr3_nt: TGTGCCAGCAGTTTCTGGCGGAACAATGAGCAGTTCTTC

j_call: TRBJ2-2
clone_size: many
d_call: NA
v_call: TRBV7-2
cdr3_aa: CASSPSGGDTGELFF
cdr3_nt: TGTGCCAGCAGCCCGTCTGGAGGAGACACCGGGGAGCTGTTTTTT

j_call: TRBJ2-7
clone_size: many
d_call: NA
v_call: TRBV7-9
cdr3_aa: CASSLFVYEQYF
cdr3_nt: TGTGCCAGCAGCTTATTCGTGTACGAGCAGTACTTC

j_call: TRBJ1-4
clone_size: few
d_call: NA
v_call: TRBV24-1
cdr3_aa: CATSDPGLGEKLFF
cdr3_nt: TGTGCCACCAGTGATCCCGGGCTCGGTGAAAAACTGTTTTTT

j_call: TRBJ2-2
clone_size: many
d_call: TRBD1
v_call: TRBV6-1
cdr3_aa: CASRASSTGGKSGELFF
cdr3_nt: TGTGCCAGCCGCGCAAGTTCCACAGGGGGGAAATCCGGGGAGCTGTTTTTT

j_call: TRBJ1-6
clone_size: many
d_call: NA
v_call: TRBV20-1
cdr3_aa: CSARGSGNSPLHF
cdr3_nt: TGCAGTGCTAGGGGGTCCGGGAATTCACCCCTCCACTTT

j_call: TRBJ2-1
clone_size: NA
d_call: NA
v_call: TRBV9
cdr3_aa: CASSVDGPSYNEQFF
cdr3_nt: TGTGCCAGCAGCGTAGACGGGCCTTCCTACAATGAGCAGTTCTTC

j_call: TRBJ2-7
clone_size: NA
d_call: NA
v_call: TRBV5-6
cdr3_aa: CASSLLYRDSYEQYF
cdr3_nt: TGTGCCAGCAGCTTGTTATATCGAGATTCCTACGAGCAGTACTTC

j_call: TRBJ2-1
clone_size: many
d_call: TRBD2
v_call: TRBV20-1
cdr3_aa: CSAEGLAGSNEQFF
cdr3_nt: TGCAGTGCCGAGGGACTAGCGGGATCTAATGAGCAGTTCTTC